This T cell receptor beta chain was documented in a study of cytomegalovirus exposure and HLA in healthy donors. Study outcomes and limitations: In a later analysis, a missense DCLRE1C variant was linked to TCR beta V- and J-gene trimming. Presence/absence analyses assumed roughly uniform sequencing depth across donors, which may not hold. Follow-up analysis seemed to connect common viral pathogens with several of the most significant clusters identified. CMV antigen specificity was confirmed in vitro for a few CMV-associated chains.

Primers: 60 Vbeta forward and 13 Jbeta reverse. Here immunoSEQ multiplex PCR was the method, and the copy in TCRdb shows in-frame clones only, minus some. The table lists approximately 120,000 clones, about 84% of them singletons. Germline V gene data show CDR1 as SNHLY and CDR2 as FYNNEI. The CDR3 runs to 12 residues. On this clone itself: Its target is not known.

This sequence was found in a man in his forties in good health and CMV-seronegative. The rearrangement uses TRBV2 and TRBJ1-1, with a possible D match to TRBD1 (6 bases). Source material: PBMCs. The CDR3 loop reads CADGTSNTEAFF. DNA for the CDR3: TGTGCAGACGGGACATCGAACACTGAAGCTTTCTTT.